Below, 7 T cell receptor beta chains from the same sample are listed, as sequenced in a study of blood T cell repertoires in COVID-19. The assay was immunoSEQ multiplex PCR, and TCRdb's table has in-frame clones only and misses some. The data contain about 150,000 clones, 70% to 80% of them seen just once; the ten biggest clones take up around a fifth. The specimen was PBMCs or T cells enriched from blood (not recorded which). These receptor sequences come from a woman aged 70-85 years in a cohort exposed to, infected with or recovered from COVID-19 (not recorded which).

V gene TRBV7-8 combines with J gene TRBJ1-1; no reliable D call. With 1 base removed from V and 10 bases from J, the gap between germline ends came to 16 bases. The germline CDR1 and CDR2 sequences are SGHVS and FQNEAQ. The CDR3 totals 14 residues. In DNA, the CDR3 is TGTGCCAGCAGCTTAGGTGGGCCCCTGTTGGGAGCTTTCTTT. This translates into CASSLGGPLLGAFF.

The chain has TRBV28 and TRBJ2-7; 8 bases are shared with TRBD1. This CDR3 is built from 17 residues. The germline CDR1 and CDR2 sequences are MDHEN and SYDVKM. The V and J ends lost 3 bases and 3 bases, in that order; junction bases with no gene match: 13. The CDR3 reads CASSLVAGGSLNYEQYF. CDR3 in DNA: TGTGCCAGCAGTTTGGTGGCAGGGGGCTCGTTGAACTACGAGCAGTACTTC.

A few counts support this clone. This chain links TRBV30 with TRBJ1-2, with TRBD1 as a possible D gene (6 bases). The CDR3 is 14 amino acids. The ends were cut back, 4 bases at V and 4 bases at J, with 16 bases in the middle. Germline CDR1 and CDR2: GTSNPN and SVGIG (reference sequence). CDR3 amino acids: CAWNPGHPVYGYTF. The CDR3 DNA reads TGTGCCTGGAACCCGGGACATCCCGTCTATGGCTACACCTTC.

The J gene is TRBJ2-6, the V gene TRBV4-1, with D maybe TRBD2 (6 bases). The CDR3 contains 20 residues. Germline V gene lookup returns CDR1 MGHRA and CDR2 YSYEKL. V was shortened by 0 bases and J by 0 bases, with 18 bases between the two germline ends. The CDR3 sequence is CASSQDAAGIWDSGANVLTF. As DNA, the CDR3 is TGCGCCAGCAGCCAAGATGCAGCGGGCATTTGGGACTCTGGGGCCAACGTCCTGACTTTC.

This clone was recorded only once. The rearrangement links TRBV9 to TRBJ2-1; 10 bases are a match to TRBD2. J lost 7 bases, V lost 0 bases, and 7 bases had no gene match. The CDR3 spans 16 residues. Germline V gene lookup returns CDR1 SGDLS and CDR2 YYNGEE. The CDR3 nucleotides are TGTGCCAGCAGCGTAGGGGCTAGCGGGAGAATGAATGAGCAGTTCTTC. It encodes CASSVGASGRMNEQFF.

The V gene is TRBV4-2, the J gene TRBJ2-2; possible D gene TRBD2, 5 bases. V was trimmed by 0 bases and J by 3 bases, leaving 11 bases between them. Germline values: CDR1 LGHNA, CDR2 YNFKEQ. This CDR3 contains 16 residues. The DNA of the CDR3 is TGTGCCAGCAGCCAAGATAGGGCGGAGGACACCGGGGAGCTGTTTTTT. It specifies CASSQDRAEDTGELFF.

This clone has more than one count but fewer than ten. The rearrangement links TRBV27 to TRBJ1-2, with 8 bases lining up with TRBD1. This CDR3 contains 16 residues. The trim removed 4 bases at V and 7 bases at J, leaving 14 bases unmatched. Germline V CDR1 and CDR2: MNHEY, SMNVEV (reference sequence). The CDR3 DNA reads TGTGCCAGCAGTTCTCAACTCCGGGACAGGAGAGGTGGCTACACCTTC. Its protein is CASSSQLRDRRGGYTF.